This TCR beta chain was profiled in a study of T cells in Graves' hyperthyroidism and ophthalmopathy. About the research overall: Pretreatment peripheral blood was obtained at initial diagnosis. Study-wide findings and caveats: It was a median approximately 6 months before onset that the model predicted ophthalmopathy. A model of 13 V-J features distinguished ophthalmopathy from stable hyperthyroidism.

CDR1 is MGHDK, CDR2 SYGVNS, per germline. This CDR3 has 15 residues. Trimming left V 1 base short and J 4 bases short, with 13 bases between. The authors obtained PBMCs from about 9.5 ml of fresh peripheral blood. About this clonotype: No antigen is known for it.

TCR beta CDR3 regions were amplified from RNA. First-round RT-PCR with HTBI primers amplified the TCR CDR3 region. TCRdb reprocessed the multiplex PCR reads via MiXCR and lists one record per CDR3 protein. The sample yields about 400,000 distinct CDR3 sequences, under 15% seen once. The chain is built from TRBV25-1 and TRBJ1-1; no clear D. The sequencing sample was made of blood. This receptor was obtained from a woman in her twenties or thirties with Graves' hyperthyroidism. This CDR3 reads CASSESGAAATEAFF. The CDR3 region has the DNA TGTGCCAGCAGTGAATCGGGCGCGGCCGCCACTGAAGCTTTCTTT.